These 2 T cell receptor beta chains were all obtained from the same sample, sequenced in a study of cytomegalovirus exposure and HLA in healthy donors. Using immunoSEQ multiplex PCR, the repertoire was profiled, and TCRdb retains in-frame clones only, with some absent. The sample lists roughly 270,000 clones; around 87% were seen once. The sample taken for sequencing was PBMCs. The source is a woman aged 18 to 35 in good health and CMV-seronegative.

This clone has a single count. This chain connects TRBV27 to TRBJ2-3; 10 bases match TRBD2. The V segment lost 2 bases and the J segment 3 bases; nucleotides outside the gene matches: 14. The CDR3 loop spans 19 amino acids. Germline V gives CDR1 MNHEY, CDR2 SMNVEV (reference sequence). The CDR3 region is CASSLKGPNSGRKTDTQYF. In nucleotides, the CDR3 is TGTGCCAGCAGTTTAAAGGGTCCCAATAGCGGGAGGAAGACAGATACGCAGTATTTT.

The gene calls are TRBV29-1 and TRBJ2-7; perhaps TRBD1 as D (5 bases). The CDR3 is 13 residues long. Germline V gives CDR1 SQVTM, CDR2 ANQGSEA. Trimming took 7 bases from V and 1 from J, leaving 14 bases between them. The CDR3 region is CSAQTVDSYEQYF. In DNA form, the CDR3 reads TGCAGCGCCCAGACAGTCGATTCCTACGAGCAGTACTTC.